What follows are 9 T cell receptor beta chains derived from one specimen sequenced in a study of STAT5B mutations in CD4+ large granular lymphocyte leukemia. The method was immunoSEQ multiplex PCR; TCRdb's version includes in-frame clones alone and lacks a portion of them. The sample contains some 23,000 clones, around three quarters of which appear only once. Sample: CD4+ T cells from blood buffy coats. Every receptor here comes from a human donor in good health.

V and J are TRBV19 and TRBJ1-5, with TRBD1 as a possible D gene (5 bases). CDR3 size: 16 residues. V gave up 3 bases and J gave up 1 base, with 13 bases separating them. Germline-derived CDR1 and CDR2 are LNHDA and SQIVND (reference sequence). The CDR3 DNA is TGTGCCAGTAGTATGGTGGGGGGTAACAGCAATCAGCCCCAGCATTTT. It is translated as CASSMVGGNSNQPQHF.

The V and J genes are TRBV28 and TRBJ2-7; 11 bases align to TRBD1. Germline lookup yields CDR1 MDHEN and CDR2 SYDVKM. The CDR3 sequence is 16 residues long. The junction had 7 bases not matched to a gene; V was cut back by 1 base and J by 5 bases. The CDR3: CASSLSGQGAFNEQYF. The DNA of the CDR3 is TGTGCCAGCAGTTTATCAGGACAGGGGGCGTTCAACGAGCAGTACTTC.

The rearrangement uses TRBV6-1 and TRBJ1-2; TRBD1 matches at 7 bases. V dropped 1 base and J dropped 1; count of bases not matched to a gene: 3. The CDR3 contains 15 residues. Germline loops: CDR1 MNHNS, CDR2 SASEGT. The DNA for the CDR3 is TGTGCCAGCAGTGAAGGGACAGGAATTAACTATGGCTACACCTTC. Protein sequence: CASSEGTGINYGYTF.

The gene calls are TRBV20-1 and TRBJ2-5; possibly TRBD2 for D (5 bases). V was trimmed by 6 bases and J by 8 bases, leaving 13 bases between them. The germline CDR1 and CDR2 sequences are DFQATT and SNEGSKA (reference sequence). The CDR3 is made up of 11 amino acids. The DNA of the CDR3 is TGCAGTGCCCCCCGGGATTTCACCCAGTACTTC. It specifies CSAPRDFTQYF.

V usage is TRBV11-2 and J usage is TRBJ2-7; maybe TRBD1 (5 bases). The ends were cut back, 5 bases at V and 4 bases at J, with 9 bases in the middle. Germline assignment: CDR1 SGHAT and CDR2 FQNNGV. The CDR3 consists of 12 residues. CDR3 loop: CASSPQDYEQYF. CDR3 in DNA: TGTGCCAGCAGCCCACAGGATTACGAGCAGTACTTC.

The chain joins TRBV11-2 to TRBJ2-1; D gene ambiguous. Germline lookup yields CDR1 SGHAT and CDR2 FQNNGV. Trimming stripped 1 base from V and 4 bases from J, with 5 bases between. The CDR3 covers 13 residues. As DNA, the CDR3 is TGTGCCAGCAGCTTAGCGTTGTACAATGAGCAGTTCTTC. Residues: CASSLALYNEQFF.

This clone was found once. The chain combines TRBV11-3 with TRBJ2-1, with a tentative D call TRBD2 (6 bases). The germline V and J ends were trimmed by 0 bases and 8 bases, with 17 bases remaining between them. Germline CDR1 reads SGHNT; CDR2 reads YENEEA. This CDR3 has 16 amino acids. CDR3 loop: CASSLDGRDGRDEQFF. In DNA form, the CDR3 reads TGTGCCAGCAGCTTAGACGGTCGGGACGGGAGAGATGAGCAGTTCTTC.

This chain joins TRBV5-1 and TRBJ2-5, with 12 bases aligning to TRBD2. CDR3 length: 14 residues. The J segment lost 4 bases and the V segment lost 4 bases, leaving 2 bases of the junction unmatched. Germline values: CDR1 SGHRS, CDR2 YFSETQ. DNA of the CDR3: TGCGCCAGCAGCACGACTAGCGGGAGAGAGACCCAGTACTTC. Translation: CASSTTSGRETQYF.

The J gene is TRBJ1-5, the V gene TRBV19; D is perhaps TRBD1 (6 bases). CDR3 length: 15 amino acids. Per the germline V gene, CDR1 is LNHDA and CDR2 is SQIVND (reference sequence). Trimming pared 2 bases from V and 5 bases from J, leaving 13 bases between. Here the CDR3 reads CASSIFSQGHQPQHF. The DNA for the CDR3 is TGTGCCAGTAGTATATTCTCGCAGGGGCATCAGCCCCAGCATTTT.